The 20 T cell receptor beta chains given below trace back to one sample, sequenced in a study of T cell clusters in autoimmune cytopenias. Roughly 40,000 genome equivalents of blood DNA were amplified for TRB. Multiplex touch-down PCR amplified TRB using TRB-A and TRB-B pools in one tube. TCRdb reanalyzed the multiplex PCR reads, giving one entry per CDR3 protein sequence and no DNA. The ten top clones account for around 61%, within a sample of 800 to 950 distinct CDR3 sequences. The source material was peripheral blood. The receptors here all came from a human donor with an autoimmune cytopenia or autoimmune hepatitis (not recorded which).

This clonotype is deemed medium-sized (0.01 to 0.1%) by its frequency. The V and J genes are TRBV7-9 and TRBJ2-7. The CDR3 is made up of 12 amino acids. CDR1 and CDR2 (germline): SEHNR, FQNEAQ (reference sequence). The CDR3 sequence: CASSLQELSLYF.

By frequency, this clonotype is medium-sized. The rearrangement joins TRBV6-6 to TRBJ1-3. The CDR3 totals 16 residues. The germline CDR1 and CDR2 sequences are MNHNY and SVGAGI (reference sequence). This chain's CDR3 is CASSLRAGRSGNTIYF.

By frequency, this clonotype is large. CDR3 amino acids: CASSPWDNNQPQHF. The chain uses TRBV6-5 and TRBJ1-5; lacking DNA, the TRBD1 call made by TCRdb goes unchecked. The germline V gene has CDR1 MNHEY and CDR2 SVGAGI. The CDR3 is made up of 14 amino acids.

This clonotype shows up as medium-sized by frequency. The chain couples TRBV6-1 to TRBJ1-5. The length of the CDR3 is 16 residues. Germline V gene lookup returns CDR1 MNHNS and CDR2 SASEGT. The chain's CDR3 is CASRSEAMGWDFPQHF.

Measured by frequency, this clonotype is large (0.1 to 1%). The J gene is TRBJ2-1, the V gene TRBV5-6; TCRdb names TRBD1, which stays unverified in the absence of DNA. The CDR3 runs to 15 residues. Germline CDR1 is SGHDT and CDR2 is YYEEEE. The CDR3 reads CASSLTGTGGNEQFF.

This sequence joins TRBV4-1 and TRBJ2-3; TCRdb names TRBD2, which stays unverified in the absence of DNA. Germline-derived CDR1 and CDR2 are MGHRA and YSYEKL. This CDR3 region has 17 residues. The CDR3 reads CASSHRTSGVITDTQYF.

This clonotype is called hyperexpanded (1% or more) based on its frequency. This rearrangement joins TRBV7-2 to TRBJ1-2. Germline CDR1 reads SGHTA; CDR2 reads FQGNSA. CDR3 length: 13 residues. CDR3 sequence reads: CASSPTLLYGYTF.

V usage is TRBV5-1 and J usage is TRBJ2-2; TCRdb names TRBD1, which stays unverified in the absence of DNA. Germline V gene lookup returns CDR1 SGHRS and CDR2 YFSETQ. The CDR3 is 16 residues long. This CDR3 is CASSLFGTLNTGELFF.

By frequency, this clonotype registers medium-sized (0.01 to 0.1%). The chain joins TRBV12-3 or TRBV12-4 to TRBJ2-1; TCRdb names TRBD1, which stays unverified in the absence of DNA. This CDR3 region has 13 residues. The CDR3 reads CASRTGTVNEQFF.

V usage is TRBV20-1 and J usage is TRBJ1-1; TCRdb picks TRBD1, but there is no DNA to check that call. The germline V gene encodes CDR1 DFQATT and CDR2 SNEGSKA (reference sequence). The CDR3 is 12 residues long. The chain's CDR3 is CSGLGRGTEAFF.

The V and J genes are TRBV12-3 or TRBV12-4 and TRBJ2-2; TCRdb names TRBD1, which stays unverified in the absence of DNA. The CDR3 runs 16 residues. The CDR3 is CASSIAGPGSRGELFF.

The chain carries TRBV12-3 or TRBV12-4 and TRBJ1-4. The CDR3 extends over 15 amino acids. The CDR3 region is CASRTSAATNEKLFF.

Measured by frequency, this clonotype is medium-sized. The gene calls are TRBV6-5 and TRBJ2-1; TCRdb indicates TRBD1, and absent DNA this call remains unverified. This CDR3 spans 13 amino acids. Germline CDR1 and CDR2: MNHEY and SVGAGI. CDR3 residues: CASSGDRVNEQFF.

Its frequency marks this clonotype as medium-sized. V gene TRBV6-5 combines with J gene TRBJ1-5; checking the TCRdb D call of TRBD1 is not possible without DNA. The CDR3 length is 15 residues. Germline V gives CDR1 MNHEY, CDR2 SVGAGI. The CDR3 region is CASQGTGDGNQPQHF.

V is TRBV5-1 and J is TRBJ1-2; the TCRdb call, TRBD1, lacks DNA for checking. CDR1 and CDR2 from the germline V gene are SGHRS and YFSETQ. The CDR3 spans 18 residues. The CDR3 here is CASSLGGTGSRANYGYTF.

This rearrangement joins TRBV7-2 to TRBJ1-1. Germline V gene data show CDR1 as SGHTA and CDR2 as FQGNSA. This CDR3 is 15 amino acids long. CDR3 region: CASSLDMGGNNEAFF.

According to its frequency, this clonotype is large. The chain links TRBV29-1 to TRBJ1-2. Germline lookup yields CDR1 SQVTM and CDR2 ANQGSEA. The CDR3 is made up of 12 amino acids. This CDR3 reads CSVVKTNYGYTF.

The chain has TRBV5-1 and TRBJ2-7; no DNA is available, so the TRBD2 call from TCRdb remains unchecked. Per germline, CDR1 SGHRS and CDR2 YFSETQ. The CDR3 extends over 14 amino acids. CDR3 protein: CASSFSTSSHEQYF.

By frequency, this clonotype registers medium-sized. The rearrangement joins TRBV10-3 to TRBJ2-7. Germline CDR1 is ENHRY and CDR2 is SYGVKD. The CDR3 has 11 amino acids. The CDR3 loop reads CAISERSEQYF.

The J gene is TRBJ2-5, the V gene TRBV2; TCRdb picks TRBD1, but there is no DNA to check that call. The CDR3 is made up of 11 amino acids. Germline V gene sequence: CDR1 SNHLY, CDR2 FYNNEI. This CDR3 is CASSAGETQYF.